This TCR beta chain was recorded in a study of T cell repertoires in cytomegalovirus infection. Study context: Public TCR beta signature analysis indicated the presence of both CMV infection and matching HLA type. Study-wide findings and caveats: Of the TCR beta families, the public ones yielded a cumulative frequency that identified carriers of CMV plus the relevant HLA. CMV-specific TCR beta clonotypes restricted by HLA-C were the ones dominating the ex vivo response.

The length of the CDR3 is 13 residues. J lost 9 bases, V lost 10 bases, and 14 bases had no gene match. Germline CDR1 and CDR2: ENHRY and SYGVKD. This clonotype was detected a few times. The target antigen is unknown. TCRdb re-called the reads with MiXCR, one entry per CDR3 protein. The sample gives a few hundred thousand distinct CDR3 sequences, roughly a sixth of which show up once; 9.5% to 15% is in the top ten. The sequencing input was PBMCs. The sequence was obtained from a human donor in good health (CMV status not recorded). Some clones in this sample may be carry-over from other donors' samples. The rearrangement uses TRBV10-3 and TRBJ1-2; TRBD1 matches 7 bases. In nucleotides, the CDR3 is TGTGCCACAGGAGTACAGGGGATATGGAGCTACACCTTC. Translation: CATGVQGIWSYTF.